Detailed here is one TCR beta chain. Methods used by the authors: Amplification of reference gene primers was used by the study to estimate nucleated cell counts. Produced via immunoSEQ multiplex PCR; TCRdb's table is partial and in-frame only. V, J and clone size are taken as reported in that table, and D and trimming were inferred from the DNA itself. The table shows about 68,000 clones, with around 85% occurring only once. Germline V gives CDR1 SQVTM, CDR2 ANQGSEA. The V end was cut by 1 base, the J end by 1 base, with 13 bases between. The length of the CDR3 is 16 residues. This record belongs to a study of blood T cell repertoires in COVID-19. Study-wide background: Researchers got acute and convalescent COVID-19 samples from the United States, Italy and Spain. PBMCs, B-cell-depleted T cells, or T cells were the source of the cDNA or gDNA that made up the material.

The chain joins TRBV29-1 to TRBJ2-2; D might be TRBD2 (6 bases). The source is a woman aged 45-60 years with acute or convalescent COVID-19. The sample comprised peripheral blood. This chain's CDR3 is CSVEALQEGNTGELFF. The CDR3 DNA is TGCAGCGTTGAAGCTCTCCAGGAGGGGAACACCGGGGAGCTGTTTTTT.